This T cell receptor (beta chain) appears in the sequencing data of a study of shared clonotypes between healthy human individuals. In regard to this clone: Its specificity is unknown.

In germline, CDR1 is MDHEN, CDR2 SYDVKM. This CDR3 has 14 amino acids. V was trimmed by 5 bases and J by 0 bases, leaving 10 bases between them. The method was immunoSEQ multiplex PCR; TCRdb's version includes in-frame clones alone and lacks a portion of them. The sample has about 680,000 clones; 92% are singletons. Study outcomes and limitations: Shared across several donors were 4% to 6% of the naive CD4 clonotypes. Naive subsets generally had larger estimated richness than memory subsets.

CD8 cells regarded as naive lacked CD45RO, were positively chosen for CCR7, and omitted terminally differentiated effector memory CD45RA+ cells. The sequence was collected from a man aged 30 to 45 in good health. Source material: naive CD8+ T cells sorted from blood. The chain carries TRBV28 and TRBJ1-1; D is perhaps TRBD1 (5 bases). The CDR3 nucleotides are TGTGCCAGCAGTAACAGGTTCATGAACACTGAAGCTTTCTTT. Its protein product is CASSNRFMNTEAFF. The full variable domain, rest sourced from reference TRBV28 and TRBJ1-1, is DVKVTQSSRYLVKRTGEKVFLECVQDMDHENMFWYRQDPGLGLRLIYFSYDVKMKEKGDIPEGYSVSREKKERFSLILESASTNQTSMYLCASSNRFMNTEAFFGQGTRLTVV.